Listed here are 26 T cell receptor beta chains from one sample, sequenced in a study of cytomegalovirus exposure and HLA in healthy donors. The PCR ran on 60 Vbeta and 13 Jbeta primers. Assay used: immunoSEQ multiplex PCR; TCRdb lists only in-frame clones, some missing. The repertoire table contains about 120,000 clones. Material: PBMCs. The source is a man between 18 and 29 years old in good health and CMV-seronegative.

CDR3: CASSLPGLEYNEQFF. CDR3 nucleotides: TGTGCCAGCAGCTTACCCGGACTAGAGTACAATGAGCAGTTCTTC. The chain links TRBV7-9 to TRBJ2-1; 7 nucleotides match TRBD2. V was clipped by 2 bases and J by 4 bases; unmatched bases: 5. Germline CDR1 SEHNR, CDR2 FQNEAQ (reference sequence). The CDR3 length is 15 residues.

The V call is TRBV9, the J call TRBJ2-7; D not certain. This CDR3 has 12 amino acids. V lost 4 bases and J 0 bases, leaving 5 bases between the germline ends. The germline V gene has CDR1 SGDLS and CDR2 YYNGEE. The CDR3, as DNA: TGTGCCAGCAGCCCGGGCTCCTACGAGCAGTACTTC. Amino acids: CASSPGSYEQYF.

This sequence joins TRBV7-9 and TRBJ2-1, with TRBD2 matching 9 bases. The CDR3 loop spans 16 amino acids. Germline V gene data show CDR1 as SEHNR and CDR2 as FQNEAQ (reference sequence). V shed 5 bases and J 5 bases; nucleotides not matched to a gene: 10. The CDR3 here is CASSHQLAGENNEQFF. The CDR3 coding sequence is TGTGCCAGCAGCCACCAGTTAGCGGGGGAGAACAATGAGCAGTTCTTC.

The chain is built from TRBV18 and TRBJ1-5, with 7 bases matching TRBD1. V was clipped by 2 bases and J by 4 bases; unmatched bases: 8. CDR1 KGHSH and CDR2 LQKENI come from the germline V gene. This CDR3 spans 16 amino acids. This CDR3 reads CASSPGSTGVNQPQHF. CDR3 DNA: TGTGCCAGCTCACCAGGGAGTACAGGGGTAAATCAGCCCCAGCATTTT. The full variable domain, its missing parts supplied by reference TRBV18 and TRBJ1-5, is NAGVMQNPRHLVRRRGQEARLRCSPMKGHSHVYWYRQLPEEGLKFMVYLQKENIIDESGMPKERFSAEFPKEGPSILRIQQVVRGDSAAYFCASSPGSTGVNQPQHFGDGTRLSIL.

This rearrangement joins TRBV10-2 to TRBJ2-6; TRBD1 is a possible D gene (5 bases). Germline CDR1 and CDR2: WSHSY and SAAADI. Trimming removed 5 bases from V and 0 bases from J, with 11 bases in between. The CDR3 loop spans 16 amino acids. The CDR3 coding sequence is TGCGCCAGCAGTTCGGACATCCTCTCTGGGGCCAACGTCCTGACTTTC. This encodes CASSSDILSGANVLTF.

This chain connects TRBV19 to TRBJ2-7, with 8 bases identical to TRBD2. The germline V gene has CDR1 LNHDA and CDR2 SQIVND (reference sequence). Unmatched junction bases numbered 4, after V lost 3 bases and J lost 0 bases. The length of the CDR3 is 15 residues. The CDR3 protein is CASSIVAGGSYEQYF. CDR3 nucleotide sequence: TGTGCCAGTAGTATTGTTGCGGGAGGCTCCTACGAGCAGTACTTC.

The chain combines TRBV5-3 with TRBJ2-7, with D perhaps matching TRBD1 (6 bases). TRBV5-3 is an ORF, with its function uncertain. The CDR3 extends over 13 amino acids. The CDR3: CGEAWDTAYEQYF. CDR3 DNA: TGTGGGGAAGCTTGGGACACTGCCTACGAGCAGTACTTC.

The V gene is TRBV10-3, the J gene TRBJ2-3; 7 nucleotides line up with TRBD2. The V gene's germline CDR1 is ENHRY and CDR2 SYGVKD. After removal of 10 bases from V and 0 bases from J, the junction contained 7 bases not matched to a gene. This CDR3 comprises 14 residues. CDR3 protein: CATGSGDSTDTQYF. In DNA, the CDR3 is TGTGCCACAGGGAGCGGGGACAGCACAGATACGCAGTATTTT.

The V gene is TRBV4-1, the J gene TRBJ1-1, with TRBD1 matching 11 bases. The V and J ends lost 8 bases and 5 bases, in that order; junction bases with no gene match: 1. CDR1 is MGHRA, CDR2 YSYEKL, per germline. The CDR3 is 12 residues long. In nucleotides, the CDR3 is TGCGCCAGCGGGACAGGGGGGACTGAAGCTTTCTTT. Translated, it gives CASGTGGTEAFF.

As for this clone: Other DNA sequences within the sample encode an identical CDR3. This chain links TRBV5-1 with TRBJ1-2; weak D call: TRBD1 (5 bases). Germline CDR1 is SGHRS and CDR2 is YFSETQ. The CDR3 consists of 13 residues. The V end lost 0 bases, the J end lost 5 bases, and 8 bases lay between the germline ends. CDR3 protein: CASSLDRQYGYTF. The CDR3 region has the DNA TGCGCCAGCAGCTTGGACAGGCAGTATGGCTACACCTTC.

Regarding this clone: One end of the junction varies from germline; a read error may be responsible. The CDR3 loop is CASSLAGGPSQNEQFF. CDR3 coding DNA: TGTGCCAGCAGTTTAGCGGGAGGGCCTTCTCAGAATGAGCAGTTCTTC. V gene TRBV7-2 combines with J gene TRBJ2-1, with 11 bases that match TRBD2. This CDR3 contains 16 residues. CDR1 and CDR2 (germline): SGHTA, FQGNSA.

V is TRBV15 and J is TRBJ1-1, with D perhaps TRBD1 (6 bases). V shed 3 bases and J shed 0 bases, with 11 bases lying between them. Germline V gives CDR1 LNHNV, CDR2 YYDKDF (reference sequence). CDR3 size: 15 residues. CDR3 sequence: CATSSTRGLNTEAFF. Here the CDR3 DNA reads TGTGCCACCAGCAGCACCAGGGGATTGAACACTGAAGCTTTCTTT.

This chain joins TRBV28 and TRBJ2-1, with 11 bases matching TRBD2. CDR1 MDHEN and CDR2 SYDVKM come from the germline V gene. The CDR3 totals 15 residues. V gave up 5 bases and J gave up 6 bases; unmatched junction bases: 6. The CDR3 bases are TGTGCCAGCAGTGACTCCGGGACTAGCGGCAATGAGCAGTTCTTC. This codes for CASSDSGTSGNEQFF. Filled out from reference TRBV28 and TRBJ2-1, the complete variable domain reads DVKVTQSSRYLVKRTGEKVFLECVQDMDHENMFWYRQDPGLGLRLIYFSYDVKMKEKGDIPEGYSVSREKKERFSLILESASTNQTSMYLCASSDSGTSGNEQFFGPGTRLTVL.

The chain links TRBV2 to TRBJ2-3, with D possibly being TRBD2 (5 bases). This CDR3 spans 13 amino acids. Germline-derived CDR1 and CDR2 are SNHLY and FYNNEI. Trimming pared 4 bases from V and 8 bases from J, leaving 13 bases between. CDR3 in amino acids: CASSGEHRGTQYF. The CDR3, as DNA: TGTGCCAGCAGTGGGGAGCACCGTGGTACGCAGTATTTT. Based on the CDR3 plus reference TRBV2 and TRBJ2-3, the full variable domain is EPEVTQTPSHQVTQMGQEVILRCVPISNHLYFYWYRQILGQKVEFLVSFYNNEISEKSEIFDDQFSVERPDGSNFTLKIRSTKLEDSAMYFCASSGEHRGTQYFGPGTRLTVL.

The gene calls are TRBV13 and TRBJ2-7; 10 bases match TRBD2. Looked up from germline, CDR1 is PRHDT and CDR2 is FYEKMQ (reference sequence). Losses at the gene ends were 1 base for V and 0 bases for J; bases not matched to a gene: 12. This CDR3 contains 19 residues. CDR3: CASSLVRTSGNPYSYEQYF. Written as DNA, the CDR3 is TGTGCCAGCAGCTTAGTGAGGACTAGCGGAAACCCCTACTCCTACGAGCAGTACTTC.

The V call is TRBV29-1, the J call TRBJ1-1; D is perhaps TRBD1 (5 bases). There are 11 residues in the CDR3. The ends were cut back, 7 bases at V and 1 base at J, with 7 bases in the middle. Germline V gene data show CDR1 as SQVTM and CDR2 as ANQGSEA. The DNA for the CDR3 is TGCAGCGGGGGGGAGAACACTGAAGCTTTCTTT. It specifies CSGGENTEAFF.

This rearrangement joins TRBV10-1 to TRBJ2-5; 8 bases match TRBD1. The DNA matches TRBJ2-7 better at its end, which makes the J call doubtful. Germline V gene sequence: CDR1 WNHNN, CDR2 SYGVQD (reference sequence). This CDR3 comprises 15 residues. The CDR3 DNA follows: TGCGCCAGCAGTGAGGGGACAGGTGAGTCCTACGAGCAGTACTTC. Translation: CASSEGTGESYEQYF.

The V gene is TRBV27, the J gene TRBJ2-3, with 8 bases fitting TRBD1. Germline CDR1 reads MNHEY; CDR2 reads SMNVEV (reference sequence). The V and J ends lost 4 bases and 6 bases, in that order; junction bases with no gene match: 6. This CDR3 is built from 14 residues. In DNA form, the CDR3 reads TGTGCCAGCAGTTCCCGACAGGGGCAGGATACGCAGTATTTT. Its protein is CASSSRQGQDTQYF.

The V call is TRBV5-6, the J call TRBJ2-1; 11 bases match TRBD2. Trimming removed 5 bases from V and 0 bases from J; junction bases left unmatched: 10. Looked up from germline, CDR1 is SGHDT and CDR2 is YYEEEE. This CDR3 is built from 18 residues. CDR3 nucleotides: TGTGCCAGCAGTTCGATGACTAGCGGGATTTTCTCCTACAATGAGCAGTTCTTC. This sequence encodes CASSSMTSGIFSYNEQFF.

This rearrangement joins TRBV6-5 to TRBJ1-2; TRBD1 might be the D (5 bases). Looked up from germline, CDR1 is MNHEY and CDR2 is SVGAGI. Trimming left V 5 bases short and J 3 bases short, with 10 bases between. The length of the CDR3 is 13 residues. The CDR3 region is CASSVDRDYGYTF. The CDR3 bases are TGTGCCAGCAGTGTTGACAGAGACTATGGCTACACCTTC.

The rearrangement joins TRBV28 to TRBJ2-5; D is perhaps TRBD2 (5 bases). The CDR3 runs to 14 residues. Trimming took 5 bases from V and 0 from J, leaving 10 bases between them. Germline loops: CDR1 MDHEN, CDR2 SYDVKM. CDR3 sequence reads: CASSHGVYQETQYF. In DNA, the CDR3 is TGTGCCAGCAGTCACGGGGTGTACCAAGAGACCCAGTACTTC.

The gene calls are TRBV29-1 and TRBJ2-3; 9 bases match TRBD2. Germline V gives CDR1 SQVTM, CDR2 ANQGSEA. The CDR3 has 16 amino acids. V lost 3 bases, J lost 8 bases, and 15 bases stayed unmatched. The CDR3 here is CSVEGISGSTRGTQYF. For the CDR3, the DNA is TGCAGCGTTGAGGGTATTAGCGGGAGTACACGGGGTACGCAGTATTTT.

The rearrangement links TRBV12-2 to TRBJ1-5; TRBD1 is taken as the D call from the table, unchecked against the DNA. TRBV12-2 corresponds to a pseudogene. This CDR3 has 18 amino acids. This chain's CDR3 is CVFCPQGPETGTNQPQHF. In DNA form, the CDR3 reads TGTGTTTTTTGTCCCCAGGGGCCAGAGACAGGTACGAATCAGCCCCAGCATTTT.

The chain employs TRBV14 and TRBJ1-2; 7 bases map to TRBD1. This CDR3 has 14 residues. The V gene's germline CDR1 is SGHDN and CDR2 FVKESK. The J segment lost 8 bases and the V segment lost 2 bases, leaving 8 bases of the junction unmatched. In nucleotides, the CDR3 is TGTGCCAGCAGCCAACGTATCCAGGGGGAAGGCTACACCTTC. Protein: CASSQRIQGEGYTF.

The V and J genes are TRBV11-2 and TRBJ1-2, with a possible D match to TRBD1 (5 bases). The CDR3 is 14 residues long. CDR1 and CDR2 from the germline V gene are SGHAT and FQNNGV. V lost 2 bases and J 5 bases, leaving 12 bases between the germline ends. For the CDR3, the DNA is TGTGCCAGCAGCTTAACGGGGGATCCTTATGGCTACACCTTC. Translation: CASSLTGDPYGYTF.

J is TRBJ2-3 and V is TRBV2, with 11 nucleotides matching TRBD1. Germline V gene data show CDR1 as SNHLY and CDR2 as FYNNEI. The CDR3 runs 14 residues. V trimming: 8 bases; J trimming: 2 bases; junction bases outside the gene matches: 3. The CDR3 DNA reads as TGTGCCAGCCGGGACAGGGGGATCACAGATACGCAGTATTTT. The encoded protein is CASRDRGITDTQYF.